Many counts were recorded for the clone carrying this TCR beta chain. Its antigen is unknown. The CDR3 contains 16 residues. Germline values: CDR1 MDHEN, CDR2 SYDVKM. With 5 bases clipped from V and 5 bases from J, the junction kept 14 bases outside the gene matches. The data originate from a study of early T cells in non-severe SARS-CoV-2 infection. Study-wide context: Chains were unpaired, as sequencing was done on bulk RNA from unsorted whole blood.

Study observations and caveats: Matches to VDJdb favored anti-spike CD8 responses and missed private and CD4 specificities.

Individual cDNA molecules carried attached unique molecular identifiers. TCRdb fed the 5' RACE reads into MiXCR, producing one record per CDR3 protein. The sample lists tens of thousands of distinct CDR3 sequences; about an eighth were seen once. Sequenced here: whole blood, sampled at baseline. The sequence came from an adult who was a healthcare worker with PCR-confirmed SARS-CoV-2 infection or an uninfected control (not recorded which). J is TRBJ2-5 and V is TRBV28, with 7 bases identical to TRBD1. For the CDR3, the DNA is TGTGCCAGCAGTCCTCACCTCCTCCAGGGGGTGGAGACCCAGTACTTC. This encodes CASSPHLLQGVETQYF.